Below, 28 T cell receptor beta chains from the same sample are listed, as sequenced in a study of T-cell memory formation after mild COVID-19. TCRdb itself ran the 5' RACE reads through MiXCR, one entry per CDR3 protein. The repertoire includes some 340,000 distinct CDR3 sequences, 13% of them detected once, and about 20% sits in the top ten. Sequencing was carried out using PBMCs or a T cell subset sorted from them (not recorded which). These receptor sequences come from a man aged 18 to 35 who had mild COVID-19 (a few samples of this study predate the infection). Cell type and time point are not known.

This clonotype was observed a few times. The gene calls are TRBV4-1 and TRBJ1-5, with D tentatively TRBD1 (5 bases). Per the germline V gene, CDR1 is MGHRA and CDR2 is YSYEKL. The CDR3 contains 15 residues. The V end lost 3 bases, the J end lost 4 bases, and 13 bases lay between the germline ends. CDR3 coding DNA: TGCGCCAGCAGCCAGATGGGGCAGTATAATCAGCCCCAGCATTTT. Translating gives CASSQMGQYNQPQHF.

The chain employs TRBV3-1 and TRBJ2-3; 9 nucleotides match TRBD2. The length of the CDR3 is 15 residues. V shed 3 bases and J 1 base; nucleotides not matched to a gene: 2. Per the germline V gene, CDR1 is LGHDT and CDR2 is YNNKEL (reference sequence). CDR3 sequence: CASSHSSGGTDTQYF. CDR3 coding DNA: TGTGCCAGCAGCCACTCTAGCGGGGGCACAGATACGCAGTATTTT.

This clonotype was picked up a small number of times. This chain links TRBV4-1 with TRBJ1-6; 9 nucleotides line up with TRBD1. Per the germline V gene, CDR1 is MGHRA and CDR2 is YSYEKL. Trimming took 1 base from V and 7 from J; bases not matched to a gene: 5. CDR3 length: 16 residues. The CDR3 spells CASSQGRGQGNSPLHF. The CDR3 coding sequence is TGCGCCAGCAGCCAAGGGAGGGGACAGGGCAATTCACCCCTCCACTTT.

This clonotype was observed a few times. The chain uses TRBV6-6 and TRBJ2-7, with 11 bases fitting TRBD2. The CDR3 loop spans 15 amino acids. Germline V gene lookup returns CDR1 MNHNY and CDR2 SVGAGI (reference sequence). Trimming took 6 bases from V and 3 from J; bases not matched to a gene: 7. Written as DNA, the CDR3 is TGTGCCAGCAGCCAGACTAGCGGGGCCCACTACGAGCAGTACTTC. Translated, it gives CASSQTSGAHYEQYF.

This clonotype has a count of ten or more. This sequence joins TRBV20-1 and TRBJ1-5; tentatively, D is TRBD1 (5 bases). The V end lost 0 bases, the J end lost 2 bases, and 20 bases lay between the germline ends. Germline CDR1 is DFQATT and CDR2 is SNEGSKA (reference sequence). The CDR3 is made up of 18 amino acids. This CDR3 is CSARDRPLRGEGNQPQHF. In DNA, the CDR3 is TGCAGTGCTAGAGATCGGCCCCTCCGGGGGGAGGGCAATCAGCCCCAGCATTTT.

The CDR3 spells CASSVRSSGGTGELFF. In DNA, the CDR3 is TGTGCCAGCAGCGTCCGGTCTAGCGGGGGAACCGGGGAGCTGTTTTTT. V gene TRBV9 combines with J gene TRBJ2-2; TRBD2 matches 10 bases. There are 16 residues in the CDR3. Looked up from germline, CDR1 is SGDLS and CDR2 is YYNGEE. Trimming took 2 bases from V and 5 from J; bases not matched to a gene: 6.

The chain uses TRBV7-2 and TRBJ1-4, with D perhaps TRBD1 (6 bases). The CDR3 spans 15 residues. Germline loops: CDR1 SGHTA, CDR2 FQGNSA. V lost 5 bases, J lost 2 bases, and 12 bases lay in between. CDR3 protein: CASSLQGGTNEKLFF. The CDR3, as DNA: TGTGCCAGCAGCCTACAGGGTGGGACTAATGAAAAACTGTTTTTT.

The genes are TRBV20-1 and TRBJ1-5; maybe TRBD1 (5 bases). Germline CDR1 and CDR2: DFQATT and SNEGSKA (reference sequence). V was cut by 0 bases and J by 5 bases, with 11 bases left in between. The CDR3 has 14 amino acids. The CDR3 region has the DNA TGCAGTGCTAGAGAGCCAGGGACCCATCAGCCCCAGCATTTT. It specifies CSAREPGTHQPQHF.

This clonotype was observed a few times. This sequence joins TRBV7-6 and TRBJ2-1; TRBD1 agrees at 8 bases. After removal of 5 bases from V and 13 bases from J, the junction contained 7 bases not matched to a gene. The CDR3 loop spans 12 amino acids. Germline loops: CDR1 SGHVS, CDR2 FNYEAQ. The CDR3 here is CASSLRDRKQFF. The CDR3 region has the DNA TGTGCCAGCAGCCTCCGGGACAGGAAACAGTTCTTC.

V usage is TRBV7-9 and J usage is TRBJ2-7; no reliable D call. Trimming removed 6 bases at V and 5 bases at J, with 8 bases between. The CDR3 length is 11 residues. Germline CDR1 SEHNR, CDR2 FQNEAQ (reference sequence). The CDR3 DNA is TGTGCCAGCAGTCGACACAACGAGCAGTACTTC. It yields the protein CASSRHNEQYF.

This clonotype occurred a few times. The chain is built from TRBV7-9 and TRBJ1-5; unclear D gene. The ends were cut back, 5 bases at V and 0 bases at J, with 8 bases in the middle. Germline values: CDR1 SEHNR, CDR2 FQNEAQ (reference sequence). The CDR3 consists of 14 residues. This CDR3 reads CASSKAYSNQPQHF. Written as DNA, the CDR3 is TGTGCCAGCAGCAAAGCGTATAGCAATCAGCCCCAGCATTTT.

This clonotype came up once. The rearrangement joins TRBV7-9 to TRBJ1-5, with D unclear. The CDR3 sequence is 15 residues long. V was clipped by 1 base and J by 8 bases, with 15 bases between them. CDR1 SEHNR and CDR2 FQNEAQ come from the germline V gene (reference sequence). CDR3 amino acids: CASSLGGIRAEPQHF. The CDR3 DNA reads TGTGCCAGCAGCTTAGGAGGGATTCGAGCGGAGCCCCAGCATTTT.

The chain carries TRBV4-1 and TRBJ2-1, with D possibly being TRBD2 (5 bases). Trimming shortened V by 4 bases and J by 9 bases, and 13 bases separated the two germline ends. The CDR3 consists of 13 residues. The germline gives CDR1 MGHRA, CDR2 YSYEKL. The CDR3 nucleotides are TGCGCCAGCAGCCGGGCCGGAGGTGGTGAGCAGTTCTTC. It encodes CASSRAGGGEQFF.

The table lists this clonotype with a few counts. V usage is TRBV4-2 and J usage is TRBJ1-6; possibly TRBD1 for D (5 bases). V shed 4 bases and J shed 10 bases, with 20 bases lying between them. The CDR3 is made up of 16 amino acids. Germline-derived CDR1 and CDR2 are LGHNA and YNFKEQ. The chain's CDR3 is CASSPLGSRDFSPLHF. CDR3 DNA: TGTGCCAGCAGCCCCTTGGGTTCTAGGGACTTCTCACCCCTCCACTTT.

The chain links TRBV4-3 to TRBJ2-1; 10 bases fit TRBD2. V lost 5 bases and J lost 6; bases outside the gene matches: 7. Germline V CDR1 and CDR2: LGHNA, YSLEER. There are 15 residues in the CDR3. The CDR3 sequence is CASSTLAGSGNEQFF. In DNA, the CDR3 is TGCGCCAGCAGCACACTAGCGGGGTCGGGCAATGAGCAGTTCTTC.

This clonotype showed up just a few times. The chain recombines TRBV27 with TRBJ1-6; TRBD1 is a possible D gene (5 bases). The CDR3 is 12 amino acids. Trimming took 2 bases from V and 11 from J, leaving 7 bases between them. Germline V gene lookup returns CDR1 MNHEY and CDR2 SMNVEV (reference sequence). The CDR3 nucleotides read TGTGCCAGCAGTTTACTGGGGGCACCCCTCCACTTT. Translation gives CASSLLGAPLHF.

CDR3 loop: CSVEEGSNTEAFF. Written as DNA, the CDR3 is TGCAGCGTTGAGGAGGGGTCGAACACTGAAGCTTTCTTT. This chain uses TRBV29-1 with TRBJ1-1, with D tentatively TRBD1 (5 bases). Trimming took off 3 bases at V and 1 base at J, with 9 bases between the two ends. Germline CDR1 reads SQVTM; CDR2 reads ANQGSEA. The CDR3 runs 13 residues.

The chain joins TRBV28 to TRBJ2-7; possibly TRBD2 for D (6 bases). Germline CDR1 reads MDHEN; CDR2 reads SYDVKM. Trimming pared 6 bases from V and 1 base from J, leaving 13 bases between. The CDR3 runs 14 residues. The CDR3 region is CASRQTGRSYEQYF. DNA for the CDR3: TGTGCCAGCAGGCAGACTGGGAGGTCCTACGAGCAGTACTTC.

The sample holds many counts of this clonotype. The gene calls are TRBV7-9 and TRBJ2-1; 7 bases agree with TRBD2. Trimming removed 4 bases from V and 8 bases from J; junction bases left unmatched: 5. The CDR3 has 13 residues. Germline loops: CDR1 SEHNR, CDR2 FQNEAQ (reference sequence). CDR3 amino acids: CASSSGLIDEQFF. The CDR3 nucleotides are TGTGCCAGCAGCTCGGGACTAATAGATGAGCAGTTCTTC.

This clonotype was found many times. The chain couples TRBV5-1 to TRBJ1-4; no clear D gene. V dropped 0 bases and J dropped 8 bases, with 14 bases sitting between them. CDR1 is SGHRS, CDR2 YFSETQ, per germline. The CDR3 sequence is 15 residues long. This CDR3 reads CASSLASQEGEKLFF. CDR3 DNA sequence: TGCGCCAGCAGCTTGGCCAGCCAGGAGGGAGAAAAACTGTTTTTT.

V gene TRBV7-6 combines with J gene TRBJ2-2, with D perhaps being TRBD1 or TRBD2 (5 bases each). This CDR3 spans 15 amino acids. Germline CDR1 and CDR2: SGHVS and FNYEAQ. V was cut by 2 bases and J by 5 bases, with 12 bases left in between. CDR3 amino acids: CASSLLRGGTGELFF. The CDR3 DNA reads as TGTGCCAGCAGCTTATTGAGGGGCGGGACCGGGGAGCTGTTTTTT.

The CDR3 sequence: CASSLGGSLDYEQYF. The CDR3 region has the DNA TGTGCCAGCAGCTTGGGAGGTTCCCTGGACTACGAGCAGTACTTC. The chain joins TRBV5-4 to TRBJ2-7; D remains unclear. CDR1 and CDR2 (germline): SGHNT, YYREEE (reference sequence). The CDR3 length is 15 residues. Trimming took off 0 bases at V and 3 bases at J, with 13 bases between the two ends.

This clonotype has more than one count but fewer than ten. V gene TRBV27 combines with J gene TRBJ2-7, with no clear D. Germline CDR1 MNHEY, CDR2 SMNVEV (reference sequence). Trimming cost V 4 bases and J 6 bases, with 16 bases left between them. This CDR3 has 14 amino acids. The CDR3, as DNA: TGTGCCAGCAGTTCGGGCGGTCGAAAGACCGAGCAGTACTTC. The encoded protein is CASSSGGRKTEQYF.

This clonotype was seen a handful of times. V gene TRBV6-5 combines with J gene TRBJ2-3; the D gene is possibly TRBD2 (6 bases). V lost 6 bases to trimming and J lost 3 bases, with 13 bases between them. The germline V gene encodes CDR1 MNHEY and CDR2 SVGAGI. The CDR3 spans 14 residues. The CDR3, as DNA: TGTGCCAGCAGATCCCCCGGGGGAACAGATACGCAGTATTTT. Protein product: CASRSPGGTDTQYF.

J is TRBJ1-3 and V is TRBV6-5; no reliable D call. Germline V gene data show CDR1 as MNHEY and CDR2 as SVGAGI. V lost 0 bases to trimming and J lost 2 bases, with 11 bases between them. The CDR3 spans 16 residues. CDR3 residues: CASSYSIGSPGNTIYF. The CDR3 coding sequence is TGTGCCAGCAGTTACTCGATAGGTAGTCCTGGAAACACCATATATTTT.

A few counts support this clonotype. This chain connects TRBV20-1 to TRBJ2-5; D is perhaps TRBD1 (5 bases). In germline, CDR1 is DFQATT, CDR2 SNEGSKA (reference sequence). Trimming left V 1 base short and J 1 base short, with 13 bases between. The CDR3 loop spans 15 amino acids. The DNA of the CDR3 is TGCAGTGCTAGAGGCCAGGGAAAGAGCCAAGAGACCCAGTACTTC. This codes for CSARGQGKSQETQYF.

The table lists this clonotype with a few counts. V usage is TRBV20-1 and J usage is TRBJ2-5; tentative D call: TRBD1 (5 bases). The CDR3 is 13 residues long. V lost 6 bases and J lost 4, with 15 bases in between. Germline V gene sequence: CDR1 DFQATT, CDR2 SNEGSKA (reference sequence). The CDR3 region has the DNA TGCAGTGCAGATGGACAAGGCAGAGAGACCCAGTACTTC. Translated, it gives CSADGQGRETQYF.

This chain joins TRBV4-1 and TRBJ2-5, with D perhaps matching TRBD2 (5 bases). Trimming left V 1 base short and J 5 bases short, with 11 bases between. There are 14 residues in the CDR3. Germline CDR1 reads MGHRA; CDR2 reads YSYEKL. The CDR3, as DNA: TGCGCCAGCAGCCAAGGATCGGGGTGGGAGACCCAGTACTTC. Residues: CASSQGSGWETQYF.